The 18 T cell receptor beta chains below come from one sample, sequenced in a study of cytomegalovirus exposure and HLA in healthy donors. With 60 Vbeta and 13 Jbeta primers, the PCR was carried out. Clones were sequenced by immunoSEQ multiplex PCR, and TCRdb holds only the in-frame ones, with some missing. The table lists roughly 97,000 clones, around four fifths of them singletons. Input material: PBMCs. All receptors derive from a woman between 40 and 55 years old in good health and CMV-seronegative.

The J gene is TRBJ2-1, the V gene TRBV29-1; D gene unclear. Germline V gene data show CDR1 as SQVTM and CDR2 as ANQGSEA. Deletions cut 3 bases from V and 1 base from J, with 7 bases between. The CDR3 totals 13 residues. The CDR3 nucleotides are TGCAGCGTTGAGAAGAGGTCCTACAATGAGCAGTTCTTC. It yields the protein CSVEKRSYNEQFF.

V usage is TRBV7-9 and J usage is TRBJ2-3; 10 positions agree with TRBD2. CDR3 length: 16 residues. The junction had 9 bases not matched to a gene; V was cut back by 6 bases and J by 3 bases. Germline CDR1 is SEHNR and CDR2 is FQNEAQ (reference sequence). The CDR3 reads CASRHNVAGGTDTQYF. The CDR3 DNA follows: TGTGCCAGCAGGCACAATGTAGCGGGAGGTACAGATACGCAGTATTTT. Based on the CDR3 plus reference TRBV7-9 and TRBJ2-3, the full variable domain is DTGVSQNPRHKITKRGQNVTFRCDPISEHNRLYWYRQTLGQGPEFLTYFQNEAQLEKSRLLSDRFSAERPKGSFSTLEIQRTEQGDSAMYLCASRHNVAGGTDTQYFGPGTRLTVL.

This chain links TRBV27 with TRBJ2-7; D is possibly TRBD2 (7 bases). Germline lookup yields CDR1 MNHEY and CDR2 SMNVEV (reference sequence). With 0 bases removed from V and 3 bases from J, the gap between germline ends came to 15 bases. The CDR3 has 16 amino acids. The CDR3 sequence is CASSLSGKGGGYEQYF. The CDR3 DNA follows: TGTGCCAGCAGTTTATCGGGTAAAGGGGGGGGCTACGAGCAGTACTTC.

Details on this clone: Distinct nucleotide sequences in the sample also encode this CDR3. The CDR3 bases are TGTGCCAGCAGTCTTACCGGGACAGGGAACACTGAAGCTTTCTTT. Translation: CASSLTGTGNTEAFF. J is TRBJ1-1 and V is TRBV28, with 8 bases identical to TRBD1. Germline CDR1 is MDHEN and CDR2 is SYDVKM. V gave up 5 bases and J gave up 1 base; unmatched junction bases: 6. CDR3 length: 15 residues.

The gene calls are TRBV28 and TRBJ2-1; 11 nucleotides match TRBD2. Trimming at V came to 6 bases and at J to 9 bases, leaving 13 bases not matched to a gene. There are 16 residues in the CDR3. Germline V gives CDR1 MDHEN, CDR2 SYDVKM. The CDR3 DNA reads TGTGCCAGCAGAGCCGATATGACTAGCGGGACATTTGAGCAGTTCTTC. Protein: CASRADMTSGTFEQFF.

The rearrangement links TRBV5-5 to TRBJ1-5; TRBD1 matches 10 bases. The CDR3 contains 17 residues. CDR1 is SGHKS, CDR2 YYEKEE, per germline (reference sequence). V lost 0 bases and J lost 6; bases outside the gene matches: 9. The CDR3 DNA follows: TGTGCCAGCAGCTTGGGGGCCGACAGGGGGCCAACTCAGCCCCAGCATTTT. It yields the protein CASSLGADRGPTQPQHF.

This clone was counted a few times. In DNA form, the CDR3 reads TGTGCCAGCAGCTTACTAGCGGGAGCCGAAGAGCAGTACTTC. Translated: CASSLLAGAEEQYF. The chain recombines TRBV11-2 with TRBJ2-7, with 10 bases identical to TRBD2. Germline V gene sequence: CDR1 SGHAT, CDR2 FQNNGV. The CDR3 contains 14 residues. With V trimmed by 2 bases and J by 7 bases, 5 bases remained unmatched.

This clone was seen just once. The J gene is TRBJ2-3, the V gene TRBV19; 8 bases map to TRBD1. J gave up 4 bases and V 6 bases, and 0 bases lay outside the gene matches. Germline values: CDR1 LNHDA, CDR2 SQIVND (reference sequence). The CDR3 spans 12 residues. The CDR3 is CASRQGADTQYF. The CDR3 nucleotides read TGTGCCAGTAGACAGGGGGCAGATACGCAGTATTTT.

The CDR3 region has the DNA TGTGCCAGTAGTAGGACGTGGCAGGGGGCCTACGAGCAGTACTTC. It is translated as CASSRTWQGAYEQYF. The chain has TRBV19 and TRBJ2-7, with 7 bases fitting TRBD1. From germline, CDR1 is LNHDA and CDR2 SQIVND (reference sequence). CDR3 length: 15 amino acids. V lost 4 bases to trimming and J lost 2 bases; unmatched junction nucleotides: 8.

The chain carries TRBV28 and TRBJ1-4; D is unclear. The CDR3 spans 13 residues. V lost 4 bases, J lost 8 bases, and 11 bases lay in between. The germline CDR1 and CDR2 sequences are MDHEN and SYDVKM. CDR3 nucleotides: TGTGCCAGCAGTTCCATTCGAGGGGAAAAACTGTTTTTT. It codes for CASSSIRGEKLFF.

The V call is TRBV4-3, the J call TRBJ2-1; 13 bases map to TRBD2. J lost 4 bases, V lost 0 bases, and 12 bases had no gene match. This CDR3 has 20 amino acids. Germline lookup yields CDR1 LGHNA and CDR2 YSLEER. In nucleotides, the CDR3 is TGCGCCAGCAGCCAAGAAAGGGCTGGACTAGCGGGAGTGGATTACAATGAGCAGTTCTTC. Translation: CASSQERAGLAGVDYNEQFF.

This chain links TRBV19 with TRBJ2-3; 7 bases align to TRBD1. The ends lost 6 bases at V and 3 bases at J; junction bases unmatched: 15. CDR3 size: 17 residues. Per the germline V gene, CDR1 is LNHDA and CDR2 is SQIVND (reference sequence). CDR3 protein: CASSTGTAAPVTDTQYF. CDR3 nucleotides: TGTGCCAGTAGCACCGGGACAGCCGCGCCAGTAACAGATACGCAGTATTTT.

The V call is TRBV27, the J call TRBJ1-6, with D possibly matching TRBD1 (5 bases). Per the germline V gene, CDR1 is MNHEY and CDR2 is SMNVEV (reference sequence). V lost 0 bases and J lost 10, with 16 bases in between. The CDR3 contains 16 residues. The chain's CDR3 is CASSLSVYGGNSPLHF. CDR3 DNA sequence: TGTGCCAGCAGTTTATCGGTGTATGGGGGGAACTCACCCCTCCACTTT.

This clone showed up just once. The V gene is TRBV4-2, the J gene TRBJ2-7; 7 bases agree with TRBD1. Germline values: CDR1 LGHNA, CDR2 YNFKEQ. CDR3 length: 16 residues. The trim removed 0 bases at V and 3 bases at J, leaving 8 bases unmatched. As DNA, the CDR3 is TGTGCCAGCAGCCAAGAGGAGACAGGGAGCCTCTACGAGCAGTACTTC. Its translation: CASSQEETGSLYEQYF.

The chain has TRBV4-3 and TRBJ2-6; 9 nucleotides agree with TRBD1. Germline V CDR1 and CDR2: LGHNA, YSLEER. After removal of 2 bases from V and 4 bases from J, the junction contained 12 bases not matched to a gene. The CDR3 covers 19 residues. CDR3 nucleotides: TGCGCCAGCAGCCAAACCCCGGGACAGGGACCGTTGGGGGCCAACGTCCTGACTTTC. It yields the protein CASSQTPGQGPLGANVLTF.

V usage is TRBV11-3 and J usage is TRBJ2-7; D ambiguous. The CDR3 runs 13 residues. V lost 0 bases and J lost 0, with 3 bases in between. CDR1 is SGHNT and CDR2 is YENEEA in the germline V gene. The CDR3 DNA sequence: TGTGCCAGCAGCTTAGAGAGCTCCTACGAGCAGTACTTC. Translated: CASSLESSYEQYF.

The chain recombines TRBV30 with TRBJ1-1, with D maybe TRBD1 (5 bases). Germline CDR1 GTSNPN, CDR2 SVGIG (reference sequence). Trimming shortened V by 5 bases and J by 3 bases, and 10 bases separated the two germline ends. The CDR3 totals 12 residues. This CDR3 reads CAWARQHTEAFF. CDR3 in DNA: TGTGCCTGGGCCAGACAGCACACTGAAGCTTTCTTT.

V is TRBV7-6 and J is TRBJ2-7, with TRBD2 identical over 9 bases. V shed 2 bases and J 3 bases; nucleotides not matched to a gene: 14. The CDR3 loop spans 18 amino acids. Germline V gene data show CDR1 as SGHVS and CDR2 as FNYEAQ. For the CDR3, the DNA is TGTGCCAGCAGCTTAATTGAGGGGGTAGCGGGAGCCTACTACGAGCAGTACTTC. It encodes CASSLIEGVAGAYYEQYF. The variable domain in full, with the rest retrieved from reference TRBV7-6 and TRBJ2-7, is GAGVSQSPRYKVTKRGQDVALRCDPISGHVSLYWYRQALGQGPEFLTYFNYEAQQDKSGLPNDRFSAERPEGSISTLTIQRTEQRDSAMYRCASSLIEGVAGAYYEQYFGPGTRLTVT.